One sample yielded the 5 T cell receptor beta chains listed below, sequenced in a study of human T cells and chemical hapten exposure. A single record per CDR3 protein comes from TCRdb applying MiXCR to the RACE reads. This sample has around 50,000 distinct CDR3 sequences, with about a tenth found just once. Indicated time point: patch test 2, 6 weeks after DPC sensitization. As to treatment: therapeutic diphenylcyclopropenone sensitization with weekly scalp DPC. The material sequenced was whole blood, taken in connection with sensitization to the hapten diphenylcyclopropenone (DPC). The receptors were gathered from a woman aged 50 to 60 with alopecia areata. Some clones in this sample may be carry-over from other donors' samples.

This clonotype has just a few counts. The V and J genes are TRBV5-1 and TRBJ2-7, with 7 bases fitting TRBD1. The CDR3 is 13 amino acids. Trimming at V came to 4 bases and at J to 3 bases, leaving 4 bases not matched to a gene. Looked up from germline, CDR1 is SGHRS and CDR2 is YFSETQ. CDR3 DNA sequence: TGCGCCAGCAGCACGGGACAGCGCTACGAGCAGTACTTC. Encoded protein: CASSTGQRYEQYF.

The CDR3 is CASSLAGSGANVLTF. The CDR3 DNA sequence: TGTGCCAGCAGCTTAGCGGGGTCTGGGGCCAACGTCCTGACTTTC. This chain links TRBV7-2 with TRBJ2-6; D unclear. CDR3 length equals 15 residues. Trimming shortened V by 0 bases and J by 1 base, and 4 bases separated the two germline ends. CDR1 and CDR2 (germline): SGHTA, FQGNSA.

Sample share makes this clonotype medium-sized. This chain connects TRBV5-1 to TRBJ2-1, with TRBD2 as a possible D gene (6 bases). The CDR3 runs to 15 residues. Germline V gives CDR1 SGHRS, CDR2 YFSETQ. With 6 bases removed from V and 5 bases from J, the gap between germline ends came to 18 bases. This CDR3 is CASTISSWGDNEQFF. The CDR3 DNA reads TGCGCCAGCACCATATCTAGCTGGGGGGACAATGAGCAGTTCTTC.

This clonotype was counted at least ten times. The chain joins TRBV6-5 to TRBJ1-6; 7 bases map to TRBD1. The CDR3 is 15 residues long. J was trimmed by 5 bases and V by 4 bases; bases with no gene match: 5. Germline assignment: CDR1 MNHEY and CDR2 SVGAGI. The chain's CDR3 is CASSSTGANNSPLHF. The CDR3 nucleotides are TGTGCCAGCAGTTCCACAGGGGCGAATAATTCACCCCTCCACTTT.

In its sample, this clonotype was seen many times. The chain employs TRBV12-5 and TRBJ2-5; 10 bases are shared with TRBD2. Germline V CDR1 and CDR2: LGHNT, FRNRAP. This CDR3 comprises 14 residues. V shed 1 base, J shed 4 bases, and the junction held 0 bases outside the gene matches. In DNA form, the CDR3 reads TGTGCTAGTGGTTTGGGGACTAGCGGAGAGACCCAGTACTTC. Protein product: CASGLGTSGETQYF.